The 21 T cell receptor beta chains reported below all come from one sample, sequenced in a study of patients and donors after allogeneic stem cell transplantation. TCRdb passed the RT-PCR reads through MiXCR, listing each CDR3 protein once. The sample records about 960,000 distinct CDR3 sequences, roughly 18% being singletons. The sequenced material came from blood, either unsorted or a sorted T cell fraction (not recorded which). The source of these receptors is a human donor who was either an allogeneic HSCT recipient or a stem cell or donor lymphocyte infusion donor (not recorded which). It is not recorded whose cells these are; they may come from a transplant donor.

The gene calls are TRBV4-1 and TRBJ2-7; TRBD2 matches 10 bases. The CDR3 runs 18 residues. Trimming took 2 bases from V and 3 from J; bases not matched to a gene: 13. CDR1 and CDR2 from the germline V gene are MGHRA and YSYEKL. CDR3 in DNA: TGCGCCAGCAGCCAAAGTGGGCTAGCGGGAGACCAACGCTACGAGCAGTACTTC. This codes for CASSQSGLAGDQRYEQYF.

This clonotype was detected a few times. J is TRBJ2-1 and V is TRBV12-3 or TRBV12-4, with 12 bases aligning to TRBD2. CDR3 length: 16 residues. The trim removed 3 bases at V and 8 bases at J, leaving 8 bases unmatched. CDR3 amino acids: CASSLLAGGRLDEQFF. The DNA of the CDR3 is TGTGCCAGCAGTTTGCTAGCGGGAGGGAGATTGGATGAGCAGTTCTTC.

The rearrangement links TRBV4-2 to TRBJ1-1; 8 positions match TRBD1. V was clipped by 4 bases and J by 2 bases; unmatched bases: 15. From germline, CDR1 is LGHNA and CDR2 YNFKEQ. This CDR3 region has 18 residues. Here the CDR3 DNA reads TGTGCCAGCAGCCGGGGCGAAAAAAGGACAGGGCCAAACACTGAAGCTTTCTTT. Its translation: CASSRGEKRTGPNTEAFF.

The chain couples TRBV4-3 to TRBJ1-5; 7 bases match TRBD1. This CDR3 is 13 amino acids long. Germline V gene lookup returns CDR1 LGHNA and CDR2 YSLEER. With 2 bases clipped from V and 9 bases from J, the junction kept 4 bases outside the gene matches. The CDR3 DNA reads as TGCGCCAGCAGCCAAATCAGGGGGGGGCCCCAGCATTTT. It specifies CASSQIRGGPQHF.

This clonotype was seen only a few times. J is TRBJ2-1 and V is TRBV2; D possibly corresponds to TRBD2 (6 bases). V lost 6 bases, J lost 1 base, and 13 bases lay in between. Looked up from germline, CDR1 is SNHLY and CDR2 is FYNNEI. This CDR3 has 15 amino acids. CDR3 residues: CASSSRLGSYNEQFF. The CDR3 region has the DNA TGTGCCAGCAGCTCTCGACTAGGATCCTACAATGAGCAGTTCTTC.

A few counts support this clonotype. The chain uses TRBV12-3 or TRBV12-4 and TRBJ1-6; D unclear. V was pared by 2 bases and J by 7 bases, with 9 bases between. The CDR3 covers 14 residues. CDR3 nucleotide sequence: TGTGCCAGCAGTTTAAAGGGAATAAATTCACCCCTCCACTTT. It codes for CASSLKGINSPLHF.

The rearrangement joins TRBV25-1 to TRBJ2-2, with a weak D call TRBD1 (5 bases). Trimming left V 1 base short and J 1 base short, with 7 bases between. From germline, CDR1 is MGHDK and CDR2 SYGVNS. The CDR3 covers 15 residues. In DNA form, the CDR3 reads TGTGCCAGCAGTGAATCCACAGGGAACACCGGGGAGCTGTTTTTT. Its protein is CASSESTGNTGELFF.

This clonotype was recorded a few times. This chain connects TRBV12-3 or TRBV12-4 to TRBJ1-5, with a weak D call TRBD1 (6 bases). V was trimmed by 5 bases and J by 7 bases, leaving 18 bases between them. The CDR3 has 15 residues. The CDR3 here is CASSPAEGGNQPQHF. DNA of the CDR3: TGTGCCAGCAGTCCAGCGGAAGGGGGAAACCAGCCCCAGCATTTT.

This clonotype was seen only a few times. The CDR3 loop is CASSLASPDEQYF. The CDR3 DNA reads TGTGCCAGCAGCTTAGCGAGTCCAGACGAGCAGTACTTC. J is TRBJ2-7 and V is TRBV7-8; D is undetermined. Trimming removed 0 bases from V and 5 bases from J, with 8 bases in between. Looked up from germline, CDR1 is SGHVS and CDR2 is FQNEAQ. This CDR3 spans 13 amino acids. The whole variable domain, filled in from reference TRBV7-8 and TRBJ2-7, reads GAGVSQSPRYKVAKRGQDVALRCDPISGHVSLFWYQQALGQGPEFLTYFQNEAQLDKSGLPSDRFFAERPEGSVSTLKIQRTQQEDSAVYLCASSLASPDEQYFGPGTRLTVT.

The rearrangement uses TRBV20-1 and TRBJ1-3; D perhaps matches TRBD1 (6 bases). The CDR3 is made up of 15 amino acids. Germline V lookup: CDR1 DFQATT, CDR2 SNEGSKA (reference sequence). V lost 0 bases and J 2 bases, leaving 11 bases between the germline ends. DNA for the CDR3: TGCAGTGCTAGAGATTTGGGGGCTGCTGGAAACACCATATATTTT. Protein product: CSARDLGAAGNTIYF.

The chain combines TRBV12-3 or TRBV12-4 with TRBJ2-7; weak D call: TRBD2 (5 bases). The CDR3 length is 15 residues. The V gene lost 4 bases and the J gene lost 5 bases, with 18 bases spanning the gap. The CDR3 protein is CASSSGLGLLDEQYF. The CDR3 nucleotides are TGTGCCAGCAGTTCTGGACTGGGGTTATTGGACGAGCAGTACTTC.

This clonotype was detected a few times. The CDR3 DNA is TGTGCCAGCAGTCGACCGGGACTGATCTACAATGAGCAGTTCTTC. Its protein is CASSRPGLIYNEQFF. The V call is TRBV2, the J call TRBJ2-1; the D gene is possibly TRBD2 (6 bases). CDR3 length: 15 amino acids. V was trimmed by 5 bases and J by 3 bases, leaving 14 bases between them. Germline V gene sequence: CDR1 SNHLY, CDR2 FYNNEI.

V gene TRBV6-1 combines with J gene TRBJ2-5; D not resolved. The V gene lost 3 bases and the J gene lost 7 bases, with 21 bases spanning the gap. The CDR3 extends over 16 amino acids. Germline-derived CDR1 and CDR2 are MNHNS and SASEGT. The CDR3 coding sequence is TGTGCCAGCAGTGACCTCGTAACAGTGCCGACGGCGACCCAGTACTTC. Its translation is CASSDLVTVPTATQYF.

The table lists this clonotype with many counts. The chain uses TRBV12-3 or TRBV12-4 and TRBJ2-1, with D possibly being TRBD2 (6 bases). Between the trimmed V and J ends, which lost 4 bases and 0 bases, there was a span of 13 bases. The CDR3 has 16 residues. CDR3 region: CASSSGLLSSYNEQFF. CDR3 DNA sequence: TGTGCCAGCAGTTCGGGACTCCTGAGCTCCTACAATGAGCAGTTCTTC.

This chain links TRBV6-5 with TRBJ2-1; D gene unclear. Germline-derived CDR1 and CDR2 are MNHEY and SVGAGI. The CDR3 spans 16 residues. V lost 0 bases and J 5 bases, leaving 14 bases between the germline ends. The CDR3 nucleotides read TGTGCCAGCAGTTACTCCGATCTGCCCCGGGACAATGAGCAGTTCTTC. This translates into CASSYSDLPRDNEQFF.

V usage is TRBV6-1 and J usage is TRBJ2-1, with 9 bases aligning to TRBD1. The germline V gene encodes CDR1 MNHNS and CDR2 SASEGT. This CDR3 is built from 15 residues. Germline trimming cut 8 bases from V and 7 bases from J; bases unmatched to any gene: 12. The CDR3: CASLERDRGSNEQFF. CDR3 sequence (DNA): TGTGCCAGCCTTGAGAGAGACAGGGGGTCGAATGAGCAGTTCTTC.

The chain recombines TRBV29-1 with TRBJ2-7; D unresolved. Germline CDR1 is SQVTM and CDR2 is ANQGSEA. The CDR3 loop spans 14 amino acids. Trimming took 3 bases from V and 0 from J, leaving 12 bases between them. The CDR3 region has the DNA TGCAGCGTTGAGGAATCCTTCAGCTCCTACGAGCAGTACTTC. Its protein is CSVEESFSSYEQYF.

The DNA for the CDR3 is TGTGCCAGCAGCCTTGGGGCGGGAGGCCTCTACGAGCAGTACTTC. Amino acid sequence: CASSLGAGGLYEQYF. J is TRBJ2-7 and V is TRBV27, with 8 bases identical to TRBD2. Germline V lookup: CDR1 MNHEY, CDR2 SMNVEV (reference sequence). This CDR3 is built from 15 residues. V dropped 6 bases and J dropped 3; count of bases not matched to a gene: 10.

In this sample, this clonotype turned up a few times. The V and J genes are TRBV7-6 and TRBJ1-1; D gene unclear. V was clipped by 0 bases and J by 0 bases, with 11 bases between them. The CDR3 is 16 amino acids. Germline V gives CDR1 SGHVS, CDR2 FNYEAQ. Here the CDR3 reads CASSLAYKGLNTEAFF. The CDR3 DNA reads TGTGCCAGCAGCTTAGCTTATAAGGGTTTGAACACTGAAGCTTTCTTT.

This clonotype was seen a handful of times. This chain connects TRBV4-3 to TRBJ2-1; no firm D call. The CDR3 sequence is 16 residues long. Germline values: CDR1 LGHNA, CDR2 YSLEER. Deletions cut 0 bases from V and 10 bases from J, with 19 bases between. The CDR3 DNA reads TGCGCCAGCAGCCAAGATAGGCTGGGTGGGATTGGGGAGCAGTTCTTC. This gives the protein CASSQDRLGGIGEQFF.

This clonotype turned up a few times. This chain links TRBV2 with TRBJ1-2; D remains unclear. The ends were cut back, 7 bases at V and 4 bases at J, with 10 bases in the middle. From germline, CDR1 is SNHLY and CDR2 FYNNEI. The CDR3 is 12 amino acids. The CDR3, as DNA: TGTGCCAGCACAACCACGGGCTATGGCTACACCTTC. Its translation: CASTTTGYGYTF.